This passage covers 9 T cell receptor beta chains from one sample sequenced in a study of OX40 agonist ivuxolimab in advanced cancers. The data were produced by immunoSEQ multiplex PCR, yet TCRdb's version contains in-frame clones alone and is incomplete. The repertoire has about 69,000 clones, about 91% of them found once; the top ten carry 14% to 15%. Source: CD4+ or CD8+ T cells sorted from blood, taken in a trial of the OX40 agonist ivuxolimab. The receptors stem from an adult with an advanced solid tumor such as melanoma, head and neck, liver or kidney cancer.

This sequence joins TRBV28 and TRBJ1-1; no clear D. The CDR3 runs 16 residues. Germline CDR1 and CDR2: MDHEN and SYDVKM. Trimming cost V 5 bases and J 0 bases, with 16 bases left between them. CDR3 region: CASSETRVWMNTEAFF. The CDR3 DNA reads as TGTGCCAGCAGTGAGACCCGGGTATGGATGAACACTGAAGCTTTCTTT.

The chain carries TRBV10-3 and TRBJ1-1, with D hard to call. The V end was cut by 3 bases, the J end by 2 bases, with 7 bases between. In germline, CDR1 is ENHRY, CDR2 SYGVKD. This CDR3 has 13 amino acids. Written as DNA, the CDR3 is TGTGCCATCAGTGACGGTGGAAACACTGAAGCTTTCTTT. It translates to CAISDGGNTEAFF.

The chain recombines TRBV7-9 with TRBJ2-3; D is perhaps TRBD1 or TRBD2 (5 bases each). CDR3 size: 17 residues. The germline gives CDR1 SEHNR, CDR2 FQNEAQ (reference sequence). V was pared by 1 base and J by 0 bases, with 14 bases between. The CDR3 bases are TGTGCCAGCAGCTTAGTTTACGGGGCCACTAGCACAGATACGCAGTATTTT. Its translation: CASSLVYGATSTDTQYF.

The chain's CDR3 is CASSPGQGNTGELFF. The CDR3 DNA reads TGTGCCAGCTCACCCGGACAGGGGAACACCGGGGAGCTGTTTTTT. The V and J genes are TRBV18 and TRBJ2-2; TRBD1 aligns across 8 bases. There are 15 residues in the CDR3. Germline CDR1 KGHSH, CDR2 LQKENI. Trimming at V came to 3 bases and at J to 1 base, leaving 1 base not matched to a gene.

This clone came up once. The V call is TRBV5-1, the J call TRBJ1-1; no clear D. Trimming stripped 0 bases from V and 2 bases from J, with 8 bases between. Germline CDR1 reads SGHRS; CDR2 reads YFSETQ. This CDR3 region has 14 residues. DNA for the CDR3: TGCGCCAGCAGCTTGGCTTCTGTAAACACTGAAGCTTTCTTT. It codes for CASSLASVNTEAFF. Full variable domain (missing parts from reference TRBV5-1 and TRBJ1-1): KAGVTQTPRYLIKTRGQQVTLSCSPISGHRSVSWYQQTPGQGLQFLFEYFSETQRNKGNFPGRFSGRQFSNSRSEMNVSTLELGDSALYLCASSLASVNTEAFFGQGTRLTVV.

The chain uses TRBV4-2 and TRBJ1-5; D may be TRBD1 (6 bases). CDR1 is LGHNA and CDR2 is YNFKEQ in the germline V gene. This CDR3 is built from 15 residues. Between the trimmed V and J ends, which lost 4 bases and 7 bases, there was a span of 17 bases. The CDR3 sequence: CASSPTIQGGQPQHF. In nucleotides, the CDR3 is TGTGCCAGCAGCCCTACGATACAGGGCGGCCAGCCCCAGCATTTT.

The genes are TRBV27 and TRBJ2-7; tentatively, D is TRBD1 (5 bases). The V gene's germline CDR1 is MNHEY and CDR2 SMNVEV (reference sequence). V was trimmed by 4 bases and J by 2 bases, leaving 15 bases between them. The CDR3 has 15 residues. The CDR3 region is CASSWGSGQTYEQYF. In DNA form, the CDR3 reads TGTGCCAGCAGTTGGGGAAGTGGACAAACCTACGAGCAGTACTTC.

The rearrangement links TRBV7-8 to TRBJ2-3; a weak D match, TRBD2 (5 bases). This CDR3 comprises 17 residues. Germline CDR1 reads SGHVS; CDR2 reads FQNEAQ. V lost 3 bases and J lost 0, with 16 bases in between. CDR3: CASSFSDGLKSTDTQYF. The CDR3 DNA sequence: TGTGCCAGCAGCTTTAGCGATGGGCTAAAGAGCACAGATACGCAGTATTTT.

The chain links TRBV4-3 to TRBJ1-1; no reliable D call. Deletions cut 2 bases from V and 7 bases from J, with 5 bases between. The CDR3 runs 11 residues. Germline values: CDR1 LGHNA, CDR2 YSLEER. The CDR3, as DNA: TGCGCCAGCAGCCAACGGGGTGAAGCTTTCTTT. It specifies CASSQRGEAFF.